The present TCR beta chain was sequenced within a study of blood T cell repertoires in COVID-19. Original analysis: How many nucleated cells were present was estimated from reference gene primer amplification. The protocol was immunoSEQ multiplex PCR, while the TCRdb copy is restricted to in-frame clones and leaves out a portion. The DNA gave D and trimming, while V, J and clone size come from that table. The table records some 200,000 clones, 75% to 85% of them present only once. V lost 4 bases and J lost 2; bases outside the gene matches: 5. CDR1 is SGHVS and CDR2 is FQNEAQ in the germline V gene. CDR3 length: 15 amino acids. Participant age was roughly 18 to 90 years, and participants resided in approximately 25 US areas. Symptom resolution, clearance, or two negative PCRs marked donors in Cohort 3 as recovered.

The TCR comes from a middle-aged man who had recovered from COVID-19. The sequenced sample consisted of PBMCs or T cells enriched from blood (not recorded which). The rearrangement joins TRBV7-8 to TRBJ2-5; 9 bases are shared with TRBD2. The CDR3 loop is CASSSGTSQQETQYF. The CDR3 DNA reads TGTGCCAGCAGCTCGGGGACTAGCCAGCAAGAGACCCAGTACTTC.